Listed below are T cell receptor beta chains from one sample, sequenced in a study of OX40 agonist ivuxolimab in advanced cancers. Sequenced by immunoSEQ multiplex PCR; TCRdb stores in-frame clones only, minus some. The sample holds some 90,000 clones, about 93% seen once. The sample in question was CD4+ or CD8+ T cells sorted from blood, obtained in a trial of the OX40 agonist ivuxolimab. The receptor source for this set is an adult with an advanced solid tumor such as melanoma, head and neck, liver or kidney cancer. Both conserved end residues are part of each CDR3. A D gene is named only where the DNA matches it firmly. Some rows have no size entry. The others give once, few or many, or a class for an expanded clone.

d_call: .; v_call: TRBV5-1; j_call: TRBJ2-7; clone_size: .; cdr3_nt: TGCGCCAGCAGCCCCCAAAATTACAGGGGAGGCTACGAGCAGTACTTC; cdr3_aa: CASSPQNYRGGYEQYF
d_call: TRBD2; v_call: TRBV7-2; j_call: TRBJ2-7; clone_size: .; cdr3_nt: TGTGCCAGCAGCTTTGCGGGAGGGCCTTACGAGCAGTACTTC; cdr3_aa: CASSFAGGPYEQYF
d_call: .; v_call: TRBV30; j_call: TRBJ1-2; clone_size: .; cdr3_nt: TGTGCCTGGAGCTTCCAGGGTACTAACTATGGCTACACCTTC; cdr3_aa: CAWSFQGTNYGYTF
d_call: TRBD1; v_call: TRBV11-3; j_call: TRBJ2-7; clone_size: .; cdr3_nt: TGTGCCAGCAGCTTAGTAGGACAGGGAACCTACGAGCAGTACTTC; cdr3_aa: CASSLVGQGTYEQYF
d_call: .; v_call: TRBV7-9; j_call: TRBJ1-1; clone_size: .; cdr3_nt: TGTGCCAGCACCCGGGACACCTGGATGAACACTGAAGCTTTCTTT; cdr3_aa: CASTRDTWMNTEAFF
d_call: .; v_call: TRBV28; j_call: TRBJ1-6; clone_size: .; cdr3_nt: TGTGCCAGCAGAACTACAGGTGGCGGGGATAATTCACCCCTCCACTTT; cdr3_aa: CASRTTGGGDNSPLHF
d_call: .; v_call: TRBV7-9; j_call: TRBJ2-1; clone_size: .; cdr3_nt: TGTGCCAGCAGCTTATTAGGTCTGAAGGGGGCCTACAATGAGCAGTTCTTC; cdr3_aa: CASSLLGLKGAYNEQFF
d_call: .; v_call: TRBV27; j_call: TRBJ1-5; clone_size: .; cdr3_nt: TGTGCCAGCACCTCCCGGGCAGGAATTAGCAATCAGCCCCAGCATTTT; cdr3_aa: CASTSRAGISNQPQHF
d_call: TRBD2; v_call: TRBV7-2; j_call: TRBJ2-1; clone_size: once; cdr3_nt: TGTGCCAGCAGCTTGGCTAGCGGGAGGGTAAATGAGCAGTTCTTC; cdr3_aa: CASSLASGRVNEQFF
d_call: .; v_call: TRBV27; j_call: TRBJ1-1; clone_size: .; cdr3_nt: TGTGCCAGCAGTTTATCAGGTGGCCTGAGCGGAGCTTTCTTT; cdr3_aa: CASSLSGGLSGAFF
d_call: .; v_call: TRBV11-2; j_call: TRBJ2-5; clone_size: .; cdr3_nt: TGTGCCAGCAGCTTAGGAGGAAGCGAACAAGAGACCCAGTACTTC; cdr3_aa: CASSLGGSEQETQYF
d_call: .; v_call: TRBV2; j_call: TRBJ2-1; clone_size: .; cdr3_nt: TGTGCCAGATCGATCGACCAATCCTACAATGAGCAGTTCTTC; cdr3_aa: CARSIDQSYNEQFF
d_call: .; v_call: TRBV19; j_call: TRBJ2-3; clone_size: .; cdr3_nt: TGTGCCAGTAGTAGAAAGCGTTCCACAGATACGCAGTATTTT; cdr3_aa: CASSRKRSTDTQYF
d_call: .; v_call: TRBV11-2; j_call: TRBJ2-5; clone_size: .; cdr3_nt: TGTGCCAGCAGCTTAGGGTTGGTGGGAGGTGAAGAGACCCAGTACTTC; cdr3_aa: CASSLGLVGGEETQYF
d_call: TRBD1; v_call: TRBV6-6; j_call: TRBJ1-1; clone_size: .; cdr3_nt: TGTGCCAGCAGTTCTAGACAGGGGGCCGAAGCTTTCTTT; cdr3_aa: CASSSRQGAEAFF
d_call: TRBD1; v_call: TRBV7-7; j_call: TRBJ2-1; clone_size: .; cdr3_nt: TGTGCTAGCAGCTTAGGGACAGGGGGTGATTATGAGCAGTTCTTC; cdr3_aa: CASSLGTGGDYEQFF
d_call: .; v_call: TRBV6-5; j_call: TRBJ1-5; clone_size: .; cdr3_nt: TGTGCCAGCCAGGGGCAGGGAAATCAGCCCCAGCATTTT; cdr3_aa: CASQGQGNQPQHF
d_call: TRBD1; v_call: TRBV5-1; j_call: TRBJ1-2; clone_size: .; cdr3_nt: TGCGCCAGCAGTTTGCTTGTAGGATCCGGGACAGGGTTATCTGGCTACACCTTC; cdr3_aa: CASSLLVGSGTGLSGYTF
d_call: TRBD2; v_call: TRBV9; j_call: TRBJ2-3; clone_size: .; cdr3_nt: TGTGCCAGCAGCGTGAGGGGACTAGCGGGAGGGCCTGGCACAGATACGCAGTATTTT; cdr3_aa: CASSVRGLAGGPGTDTQYF
d_call: .; v_call: TRBV19; j_call: TRBJ2-7; clone_size: .; cdr3_nt: TGTGCCAGTAGTGGGCCCGGACGCTACGAGCAGTACTTC; cdr3_aa: CASSGPGRYEQYF
d_call: .; v_call: TRBV6-5; j_call: TRBJ1-5; clone_size: .; cdr3_nt: TGTGCCAGCAGTACCGGGATGGGGCAGCCCCAGCATTTT; cdr3_aa: CASSTGMGQPQHF
d_call: TRBD1; v_call: TRBV6-1; j_call: TRBJ2-1; clone_size: .; cdr3_nt: TGTGCCAGCAGTGAGAGGTCGACAGGGATTAAGTACAATGAGCAGTTCTTC; cdr3_aa: CASSERSTGIKYNEQFF
d_call: TRBD1; v_call: TRBV30; j_call: TRBJ1-1; clone_size: .; cdr3_nt: TGTGCCTACCTCAGGGGGGCGAACACTGAAGCTTTCTTT; cdr3_aa: CAYLRGANTEAFF
d_call: .; v_call: TRBV2; j_call: TRBJ2-3; clone_size: .; cdr3_nt: TGTGCCAGCAGCCCAAGGGGGGCCTCCACAGATACGCAGTATTTT; cdr3_aa: CASSPRGASTDTQYF
d_call: TRBD1; v_call: TRBV11-3; j_call: TRBJ2-7; clone_size: .; cdr3_nt: TGTGCCAGCAGCTTAGTACAGGGGGATGAGCAGTACTTC; cdr3_aa: CASSLVQGDEQYF
d_call: .; v_call: TRBV6-5; j_call: TRBJ2-1; clone_size: .; cdr3_nt: TGTGCCAGCAGTTCTGGAAGCGGATCCTACAATGAGCAGTTCTTC; cdr3_aa: CASSSGSGSYNEQFF